This entry lists 6 T cell receptor beta chains sequenced from one sample in a study of blood T cell repertoires in COVID-19. Repertoires were generated with immunoSEQ multiplex PCR, while TCRdb's copy carries only in-frame clones and drops some. The repertoire includes around 98,000 clones, 84% of them detected once, and roughly 17% sits in the top ten. Sequenced: peripheral blood. The receptor source for this set is a woman aged 55-75 years with acute or convalescent COVID-19.

The gene calls are TRBV3-1 (or the pseudogene TRBV3-2) and TRBJ2-7, with 9 bases aligning to TRBD1. This CDR3 is built from 14 residues. Trimming at V came to 4 bases and at J to 2 bases, leaving 3 bases not matched to a gene. Looked up from germline, CDR1 is LGHDT and CDR2 is YNNKEL (reference sequence). The CDR3: CASSPRDRAYEQYF. DNA for the CDR3: TGTGCCAGCAGCCCCCGGGACAGGGCCTACGAGCAGTACTTC.

The V gene is TRBV7-9, the J gene TRBJ2-2, with 7 bases lining up with TRBD1. Germline V gene data show CDR1 as SEHNR and CDR2 as FQNEAQ (reference sequence). This CDR3 spans 15 amino acids. V shed 5 bases and J 4 bases; nucleotides not matched to a gene: 7. The CDR3 protein is CASSKVRGSTGELFF. The DNA of the CDR3 is TGTGCCAGCAGCAAGGTCAGGGGGAGCACCGGGGAGCTGTTTTTT.

This clone was seen a few times. V and J are TRBV11-3 and TRBJ1-2; D gene unclear. CDR1 is SGHNT and CDR2 is YENEEA in the germline V gene. The CDR3 is 16 amino acids. Trimming took 5 bases from V and 2 from J, leaving 18 bases between them. For the CDR3, the DNA is TGTGCCAGCAGCCCCCCCGAGCGACTCAAGAACTATGGCTACACCTTC. Amino acids: CASSPPERLKNYGYTF.

The chain joins TRBV28 to TRBJ2-7; a possible D gene is TRBD2 (6 bases). The CDR3 is 15 amino acids. The germline V and J ends were trimmed by 5 bases and 6 bases, with 20 bases remaining between them. Germline CDR1 is MDHEN and CDR2 is SYDVKM. CDR3: CASSLSPRGGFEQYF. CDR3 DNA sequence: TGTGCCAGCAGTCTCTCCCCCCGAGGAGGGTTCGAGCAGTACTTC.

The V and J genes are TRBV27 and TRBJ1-6; 8 bases line up with TRBD1. The CDR3 has 15 residues. Trimming cost V 10 bases and J 3 bases; bases outside gene matches: 8. Germline CDR1 and CDR2: MNHEY and SMNVEV (reference sequence). The chain's CDR3 is CATRQGSGYNSPLHF. The CDR3, as DNA: TGTGCCACCCGACAGGGGTCGGGCTATAATTCACCCCTCCACTTT.

The J gene is TRBJ1-2, the V gene TRBV30, with 7 bases fitting TRBD1. CDR3 length equals 13 residues. Germline V CDR1 and CDR2: GTSNPN, SVGIG (reference sequence). V gave up 4 bases and J gave up 4 bases; unmatched junction bases: 6. The CDR3 spells CAWTREGAYGYTF. The CDR3, as DNA: TGTGCCTGGACCCGAGAGGGGGCCTATGGCTACACCTTC. The whole variable domain, remainder taken from reference TRBV30 and TRBJ1-2, is SQTIHQWPATLVQPVGSPLSLECTVEGTSNPNLYWYRQAAGRGLQLLFYSVGIGQISSEVPQNLSASRPQDRQFILSSKKLLLSDSGFYLCAWTREGAYGYTFGSGTRLTVV.